Below are 6 T cell receptor beta chains sequenced from a single sample in a study of neurological immune-mediated disorders. Time point reported: longitudinal time-point 2. TCRdb ran MiXCR on the 5' RACE reads and lists one entry per CDR3 protein. Of 80,000 to 100,000 distinct CDR3 sequences in the sample, 5.8% were seen once. The specimen was PBMCs. These receptors were taken from a woman aged 55-70 years with multiple sclerosis.

This clonotype was seen at least ten times. J is TRBJ1-2 and V is TRBV15, with D perhaps matching TRBD1 (5 bases). Trimming took 5 bases from V and 0 from J, leaving 19 bases between them. Germline V gene data show CDR1 as LNHNV and CDR2 as YYDKDF (reference sequence). This CDR3 is built from 17 residues. DNA of the CDR3: TGTGCCACCAGCGGCACAGGAGTAAGTTTAGCTAACTATGGCTACACCTTC. It encodes CATSGTGVSLANYGYTF.

This clonotype was seen ten or more times. V gene TRBV7-8 combines with J gene TRBJ1-2, with a tentative D call TRBD1 (6 bases). Trimming took 2 bases from V and 7 from J, leaving 11 bases between them. The germline CDR1 and CDR2 sequences are SGHVS and FQNEAQ. The CDR3 runs to 13 residues. The CDR3 coding sequence is TGTGCCAGCAGCTTACAGGGGCTGGGTGGCTACACCTTC. Protein: CASSLQGLGGYTF.

This clonotype was counted many times. The gene calls are TRBV7-2 and TRBJ2-7; 9 nucleotides align to TRBD1. CDR3 length equals 15 residues. CDR1 and CDR2 from the germline V gene are SGHTA and FQGNSA. J lost 2 bases, V lost 1 base, and 3 bases had no gene match. CDR3 bases: TGTGCCAGCAGCTTAGGGACAGGGGATACCTACGAGCAGTACTTC. Its protein is CASSLGTGDTYEQYF.

This clonotype was seen repeatedly, ten times or more. V and J are TRBV7-2 and TRBJ1-1; D might be TRBD1 (5 bases). Deletions cut 2 bases from V and 4 bases from J, with 14 bases between. Germline V gives CDR1 SGHTA, CDR2 FQGNSA. This CDR3 comprises 15 residues. CDR3: CASSLSRRQLTEAFF. CDR3 bases: TGTGCCAGCAGCTTAAGTAGGCGACAGCTCACTGAAGCTTTCTTT.

This rearrangement joins TRBV7-7 to TRBJ2-3; D not resolved. The CDR3 extends over 14 amino acids. Germline loops: CDR1 SSHAT, CDR2 FNYEAQ (reference sequence). Trimming shortened V by 1 base and J by 2 bases, and 7 bases separated the two germline ends. The CDR3 is CASSLVGNTDTQYF. Written as DNA, the CDR3 is TGTGCCAGCAGCTTAGTCGGCAACACAGATACGCAGTATTTT.

Many counts were recorded for this clonotype. The chain is built from TRBV7-2 and TRBJ2-5, with TRBD2 as a possible D gene (5 bases). This CDR3 region has 13 residues. V was trimmed by 2 bases and J by 3 bases, leaving 7 bases between them. Germline CDR1 is SGHTA and CDR2 is FQGNSA. CDR3 sequence: CASSLQLEETQYF. The CDR3 DNA reads TGTGCCAGCAGCTTACAACTAGAAGAGACCCAGTACTTC.